The clone carrying this T cell receptor (beta chain) was counted once. Recruits, aged 18 to 89 years, lived in some 25 US areas. Original handling: Quantification of nucleated cells was approximated via reference gene primer amplification. This table comes from immunoSEQ multiplex PCR, and its TCRdb copy is limited to in-frame clones, with some not included. V, J and clone size derive from that table, while D and trimming were established from the DNA sequence. The sample carries approximately 300,000 clones, roughly 90% recorded once. This record comes from a study of blood T cell repertoires in COVID-19. Study overall: Specimens from acute and convalescent COVID-19 originated in the United States, Italy and Spain.

This CDR3 is built from 21 residues. CDR1 and CDR2 from the germline V gene are KGHDR and SFDVKD. V dropped 2 bases and J dropped 0; count of bases not matched to a gene: 9. This chain joins TRBV24-1 and TRBJ2-2; 15 bases align to TRBD2. The clonotype was recovered from a man between 60 and 75 years old who had recovered from COVID-19. Sequencing was done on a sample of PBMCs or T cells enriched from blood (not recorded which). CDR3 DNA: TGTGCCACCAGTGATTCTCCCGGGACTAGCGGGAGGAGGGCGAACACCGGGGAGCTGTTTTTT. Residues: CATSDSPGTSGRRANTGELFF.